This T cell receptor beta chain was sequenced for a study of identical twins (dated by TCRdb to between 2015 and 2016). Some background on the complete study: TCR alpha and beta repertoires from monozygotic twins, unrelated adults of various ages and cord blood were deep-sequenced to test whether fetal clonotypes persist. Replicate twin experiments were performed at different times using different library preparation protocols to rule out contamination. Broader findings and caveats from the paper: A weaker excess of twin sharing was found in beta out-of-frame sequences because the signal-to-noise ratio was lowered by fewer shared sequences. Fewer insertions were carried by abundant cord blood beta clonotypes; a weaker similar trend was observed in young adult naive repertoires, while no such trend was observed in memory repertoires. Because the same donors could not be followed over many years, the conclusions relied on cross-sectional statistical analysis. Zero-insertion analyses could be partly confounded by invariant T cells such as MAIT and iNKT, though diverse VJ usage argued against such confounding for most clonotypes. In monozygotic twins, recombination models systematically underestimated out-of-frame TCR alpha sharing, but the models matched the sharing seen between unrelated individuals. Compared with coincidental sharing between unrelated individuals, out-of-frame TCR alpha sequences shared between twins showed an excess of sequences with low generation probability.

V is cut back by 4 bases and J by 8 bases, with 6 bases in the junction unmatched. Taken from the germline V gene (reference sequence), the CDR1 and CDR2 loops are SEHNR and FQNEAQ. From the cysteine up to the phenylalanine, the CDR3 has a length of 14 residues. The read is trimmed to its CDR3 DNA, 42 bases read in frame from base 1. The receptor library was made with 5' RACE. Instrument used: Illumina HiSeq 2000. Template switching added a universal primer binding site, and the final cDNA carried a unique molecular identifier that allowed TCR cDNA molecules to be counted accurately. First-strand cDNA for TCR alpha and beta chains was synthesized from specific primers in the conserved constant-segment region. To control for contamination, each cDNA library was double barcoded with a SMART-Mk sample barcode plus Illumina barcodes. TruSeq adapter sequences along with Illumina sample barcodes were introduced in two successive PCR steps. Sequencing of the TCR alpha and beta cDNA libraries was done on the Illumina HiSeq platform using custom primers. The authors' analysis ran thus. MiGEC processed the raw reads to extract unique molecular identifiers, while MiXCR was used to determine the CDR3 positions. Recombination models were inferred per individual with the repgenHMM and IGoR tools using an EM algorithm. Shared clonotype analysis was performed with the tcR package in R, normalizing sharing by the product of cloneset sizes. To study raw recombination without the effects of thymic and clonal selection, out-of-frame nonproductive sequences were analyzed. The raw public reads went through TCRdb reprocessing: fastp at Q25, MiXCR clone calling, in-frame beta chains kept. Merged by CDR3 protein, the rows form single entries marked with the most common genes and DNA. TCRdb assigned the V and J calls; the authors' analysis was not used. The sample includes about 520,000 distinct CDR3 sequences, with roughly a fifth observed a single time. Jointly, the top ten make up roughly 0.9% of the sample.

With regard to this clonotype: The target of this receptor is not known. Base qualities are not provided; no much larger clone lies one nucleotide away.

Every donor in the study was a healthy Caucasian. The twin cohort consisted of three pairs of female monozygotic twins, all aged 18 to 29 years. Positive isolation kits from Invitrogen were used to isolate the CD4+ and CD8+ T cell populations. The sample also formed part of further work on T cells expressing NK-cell markers. Taken from the second paper: Eight donors provided sorted CD3+CD56+NKG2C+, CD3+CD56+NKG2C- and CD3+CD56-NKG2C+ T-cell subsets, whose TCR beta-chain repertoires were profiled. Of the eight sequenced donors, seven were found to be HCMV-seropositive and one was found to be HCMV-seronegative. To restrict sorting to alphabetaTCR-expressing T cells, an anti-gammadeltaTCR antibody was added in several experiments. In six donors, the dominant CD3+CD56+NKG2C+ clonotypes ranked among the top 10 CD8+ clonotypes, making up roughly 1.0-8% of CD8+ T cells. Those dominant clonotypes were again the most abundant among CD3+CD56-NKG2C+ cells in a handful of donors, at roughly 25-60.1%. Whether the expanded NKG2C-expressing T cell clones were specific for HCMV antigens was left unclear. All eight donors whose samples were sequenced were randomly selected healthy volunteers, three of them men and five women. HCMV-specific IgG was detected in serum with a commercial ELISA kit to determine HCMV serostatus. MIGEC was used to demultiplex reads and group the reads by UMI, and MiTCR was used to assemble and quantify clonotypes. To exclude erroneous sequences, any TCR cDNA sequence not supported by at least two reads was discarded. Downstream repertoire analysis used the tcR package, and clonotypes were matched across fractions by CDR3 nucleotide sequence plus V segment. VDJmatch was used to annotate antigen specificity against VDJdb, with one amino acid substitution allowed in CDR3.

The receptor's source is a woman under 30 in good health. The chain employs TRBV7-9 and TRBJ1-4, and TRBD1 matches 8 of the central bases. Sequenced material: CD4+ T cells sorted from blood. Read as DNA, the sequence is TGTGCCAGCAGCTCCAACAGGGGGACGGAAAAACTGTTTTTT. This encodes CASSSNRGTEKLFF.